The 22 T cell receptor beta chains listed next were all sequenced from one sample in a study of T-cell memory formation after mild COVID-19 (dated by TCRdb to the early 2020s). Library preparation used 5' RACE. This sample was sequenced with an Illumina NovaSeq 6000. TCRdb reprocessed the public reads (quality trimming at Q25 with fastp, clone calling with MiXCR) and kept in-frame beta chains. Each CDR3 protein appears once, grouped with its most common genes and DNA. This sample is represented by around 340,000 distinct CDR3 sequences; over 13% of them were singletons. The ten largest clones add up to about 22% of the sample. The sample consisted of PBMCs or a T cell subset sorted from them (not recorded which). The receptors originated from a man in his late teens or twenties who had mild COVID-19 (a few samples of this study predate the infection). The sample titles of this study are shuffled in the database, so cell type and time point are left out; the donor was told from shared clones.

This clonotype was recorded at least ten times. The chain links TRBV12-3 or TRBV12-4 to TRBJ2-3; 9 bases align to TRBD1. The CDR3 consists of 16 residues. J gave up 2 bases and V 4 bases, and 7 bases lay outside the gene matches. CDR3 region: CASSYGDRDLTDTQYF. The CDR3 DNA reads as TGTGCCAGCAGTTATGGGGACAGGGACCTCACAGATACGCAGTATTTT.

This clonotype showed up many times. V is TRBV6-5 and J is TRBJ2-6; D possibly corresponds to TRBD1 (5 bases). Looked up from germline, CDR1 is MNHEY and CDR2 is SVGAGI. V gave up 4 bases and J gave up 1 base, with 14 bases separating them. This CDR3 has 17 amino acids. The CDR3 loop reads CASSFTPQGSGANVLTF. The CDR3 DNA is TGTGCCAGCAGTTTCACCCCCCAGGGTTCTGGGGCCAACGTCCTGACTTTC.

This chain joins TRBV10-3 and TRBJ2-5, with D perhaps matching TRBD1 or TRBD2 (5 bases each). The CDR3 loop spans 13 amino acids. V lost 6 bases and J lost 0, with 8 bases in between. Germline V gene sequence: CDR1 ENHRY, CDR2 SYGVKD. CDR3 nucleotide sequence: TGTGCCATCAGAGGGACGGACCAAGAGACCCAGTACTTC. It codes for CAIRGTDQETQYF.

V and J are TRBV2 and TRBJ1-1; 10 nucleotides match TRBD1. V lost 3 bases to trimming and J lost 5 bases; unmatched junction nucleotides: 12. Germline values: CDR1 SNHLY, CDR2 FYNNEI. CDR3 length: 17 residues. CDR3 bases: TGTGCCAGCAGTGAGAGCCCAATCGGGACAGGGGAGACTGAAGCTTTCTTT. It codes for CASSESPIGTGETEAFF.

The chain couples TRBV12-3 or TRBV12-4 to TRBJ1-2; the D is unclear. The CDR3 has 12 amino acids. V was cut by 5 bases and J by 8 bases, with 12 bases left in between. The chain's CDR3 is CASSASFGGYTF. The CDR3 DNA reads TGTGCCAGCAGTGCTTCTTTCGGCGGCTACACCTTC.

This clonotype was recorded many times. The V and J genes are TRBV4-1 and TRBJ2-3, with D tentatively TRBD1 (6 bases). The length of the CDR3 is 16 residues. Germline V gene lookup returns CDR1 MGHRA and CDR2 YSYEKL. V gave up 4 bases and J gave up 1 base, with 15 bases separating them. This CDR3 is CASSLHQGPGTDTQYF. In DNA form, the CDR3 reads TGCGCCAGCAGCCTGCATCAGGGGCCTGGCACAGATACGCAGTATTTT.

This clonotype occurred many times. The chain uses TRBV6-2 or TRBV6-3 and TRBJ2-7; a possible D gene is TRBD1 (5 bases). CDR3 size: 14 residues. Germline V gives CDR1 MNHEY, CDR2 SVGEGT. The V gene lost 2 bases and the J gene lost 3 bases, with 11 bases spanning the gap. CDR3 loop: CASSYDSNLYEQYF. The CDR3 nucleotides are TGTGCCAGCAGTTACGACAGTAACCTCTACGAGCAGTACTTC.

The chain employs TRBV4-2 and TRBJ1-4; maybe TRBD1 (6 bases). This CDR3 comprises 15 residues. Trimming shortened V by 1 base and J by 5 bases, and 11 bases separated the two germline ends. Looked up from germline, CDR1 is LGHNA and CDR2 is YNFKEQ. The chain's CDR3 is CASSQVGGSNEKLFF. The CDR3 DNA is TGTGCCAGCAGCCAAGTAGGGGGATCAAATGAAAAACTGTTTTTT.

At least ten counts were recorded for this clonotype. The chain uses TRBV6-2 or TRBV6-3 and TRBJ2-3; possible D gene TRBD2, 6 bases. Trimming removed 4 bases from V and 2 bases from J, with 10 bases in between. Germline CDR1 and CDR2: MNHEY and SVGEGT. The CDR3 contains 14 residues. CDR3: CASSWDSYTDTQYF. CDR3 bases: TGTGCCAGCAGTTGGGACTCCTACACAGATACGCAGTATTTT.

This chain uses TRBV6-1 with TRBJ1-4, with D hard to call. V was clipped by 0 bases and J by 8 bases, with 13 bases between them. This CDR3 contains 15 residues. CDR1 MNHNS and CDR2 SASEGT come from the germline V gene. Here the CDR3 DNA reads TGTGCCAGCAGTGAAGCGTTGGCTTTTGGGGAAAAACTGTTTTTT. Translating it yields CASSEALAFGEKLFF.

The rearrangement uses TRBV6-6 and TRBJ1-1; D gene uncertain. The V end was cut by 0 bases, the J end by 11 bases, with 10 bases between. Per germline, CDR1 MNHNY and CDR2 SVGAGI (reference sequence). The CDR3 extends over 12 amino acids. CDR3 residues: CASSYSSGGAFF. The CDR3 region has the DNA TGTGCCAGCAGTTACTCGTCAGGAGGGGCTTTCTTT.

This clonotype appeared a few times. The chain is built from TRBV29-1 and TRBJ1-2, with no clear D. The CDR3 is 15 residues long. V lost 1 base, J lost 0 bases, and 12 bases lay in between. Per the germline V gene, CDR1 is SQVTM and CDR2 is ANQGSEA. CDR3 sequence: CSVEGGSGANYGYTF. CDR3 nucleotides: TGCAGCGTTGAAGGGGGATCCGGAGCTAACTATGGCTACACCTTC.

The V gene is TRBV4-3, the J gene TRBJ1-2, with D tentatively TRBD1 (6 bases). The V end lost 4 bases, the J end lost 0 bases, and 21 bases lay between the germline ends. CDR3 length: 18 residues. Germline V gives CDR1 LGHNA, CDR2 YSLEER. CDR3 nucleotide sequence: TGCGCCAGCAGCCGAACCCATGGAGTACAGGGAGCTAACTATGGCTACACCTTC. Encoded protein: CASSRTHGVQGANYGYTF.

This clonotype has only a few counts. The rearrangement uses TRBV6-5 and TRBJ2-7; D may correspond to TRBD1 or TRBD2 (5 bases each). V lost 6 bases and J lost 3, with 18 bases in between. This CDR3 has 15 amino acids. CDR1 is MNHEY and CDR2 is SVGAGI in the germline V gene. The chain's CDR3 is CASRLSGRWGYEQYF. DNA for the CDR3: TGTGCCAGCAGACTCTCAGGGAGATGGGGCTACGAGCAGTACTTC.

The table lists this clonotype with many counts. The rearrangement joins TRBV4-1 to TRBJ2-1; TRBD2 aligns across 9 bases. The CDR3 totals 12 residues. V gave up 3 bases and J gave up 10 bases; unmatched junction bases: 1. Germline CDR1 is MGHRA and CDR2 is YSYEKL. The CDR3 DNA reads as TGCGCCAGCAGCCACACTAGCGGGGAGCAGTTCTTC. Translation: CASSHTSGEQFF.

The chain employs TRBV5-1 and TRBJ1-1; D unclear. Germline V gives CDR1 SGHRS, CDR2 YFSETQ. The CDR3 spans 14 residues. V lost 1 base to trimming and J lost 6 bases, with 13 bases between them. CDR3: CASSLSSSVAEAFF. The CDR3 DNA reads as TGCGCCAGCAGCTTGTCTTCTAGTGTCGCTGAAGCTTTCTTT. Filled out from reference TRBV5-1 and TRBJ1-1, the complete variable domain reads KAGVTQTPRYLIKTRGQQVTLSCSPISGHRSVSWYQQTPGQGLQFLFEYFSETQRNKGNFPGRFSGRQFSNSRSEMNVSTLELGDSALYLCASSLSSSVAEAFFGQGTRLTVV.

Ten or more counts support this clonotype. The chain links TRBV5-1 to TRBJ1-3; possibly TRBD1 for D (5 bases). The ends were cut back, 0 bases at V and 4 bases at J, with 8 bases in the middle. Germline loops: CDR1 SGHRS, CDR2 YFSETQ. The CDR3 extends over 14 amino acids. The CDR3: CASSLAGYGNTIYF. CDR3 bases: TGCGCCAGCAGCTTGGCAGGGTACGGAAACACCATATATTTT.

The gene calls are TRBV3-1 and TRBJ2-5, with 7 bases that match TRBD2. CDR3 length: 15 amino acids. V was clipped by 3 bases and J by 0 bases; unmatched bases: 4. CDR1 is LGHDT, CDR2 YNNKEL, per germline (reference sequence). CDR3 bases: TGTGCCAGCAGCCACCCTAGCGGATACCAAGAGACCCAGTACTTC. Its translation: CASSHPSGYQETQYF.

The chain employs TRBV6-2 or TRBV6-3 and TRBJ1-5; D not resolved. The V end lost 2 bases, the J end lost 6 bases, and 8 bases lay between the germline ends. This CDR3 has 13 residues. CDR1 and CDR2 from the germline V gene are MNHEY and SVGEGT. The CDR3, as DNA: TGTGCCAGCAGTTACGGGAGTTTTCAGCCCCAGCATTTT. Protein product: CASSYGSFQPQHF.

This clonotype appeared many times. The chain's CDR3 is CASSPGGDRSDEQYF. CDR3 DNA: TGTGCCAGCAGCCCCGGGGGAGACAGGTCGGACGAGCAGTACTTC. V and J are TRBV7-7 and TRBJ2-7; D may match TRBD1 or TRBD2 (6 bases each). CDR1 is SSHAT and CDR2 is FNYEAQ in the germline V gene (reference sequence). The CDR3 is 15 amino acids. Trimming pared 5 bases from V and 5 bases from J, leaving 19 bases between.

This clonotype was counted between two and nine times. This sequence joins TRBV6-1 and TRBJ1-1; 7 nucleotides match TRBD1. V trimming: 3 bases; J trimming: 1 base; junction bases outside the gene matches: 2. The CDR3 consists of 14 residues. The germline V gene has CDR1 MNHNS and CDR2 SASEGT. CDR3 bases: TGTGCCAGCAGTGAGTACAGGGGGAACACTGAAGCTTTCTTT. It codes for CASSEYRGNTEAFF.

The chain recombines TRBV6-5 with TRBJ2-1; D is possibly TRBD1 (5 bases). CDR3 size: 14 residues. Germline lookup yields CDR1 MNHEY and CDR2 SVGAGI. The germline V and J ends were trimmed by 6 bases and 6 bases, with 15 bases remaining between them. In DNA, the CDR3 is TGTGCCAGCAGCAGACAGAAAGCCTCCAATGAGCAGTTCTTC. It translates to CASSRQKASNEQFF.